Listed here is a single TCR beta chain. This record belongs to a study of blood T cell repertoires in COVID-19. On the study more broadly: Acute-phase and convalescent COVID-19 samples originated in the United States, Italy and Spain.

The repertoire was sequenced with immunoSEQ multiplex PCR; TCRdb's copy has only in-frame clones and lacks some. The sample yields about 180,000 clones, 88% seen once. The V gene lost 6 bases and the J gene lost 3 bases, with 20 bases spanning the gap. Germline V gene lookup returns CDR1 MDHEN and CDR2 SYDVKM. The CDR3 runs 17 residues. Sequenced sample: PBMCs or T cells enriched from blood (not recorded which). The receptor was isolated from a woman younger than 35 who had recovered from COVID-19. This chain connects TRBV28 to TRBJ1-4, with a tentative D call TRBD1 (5 bases). CDR3 DNA sequence: TGTGCCAGCAGAAAATTGATCGCAGGGCCCTCTAATGAAAAACTGTTTTTT. Its protein is CASRKLIAGPSNEKLFF.